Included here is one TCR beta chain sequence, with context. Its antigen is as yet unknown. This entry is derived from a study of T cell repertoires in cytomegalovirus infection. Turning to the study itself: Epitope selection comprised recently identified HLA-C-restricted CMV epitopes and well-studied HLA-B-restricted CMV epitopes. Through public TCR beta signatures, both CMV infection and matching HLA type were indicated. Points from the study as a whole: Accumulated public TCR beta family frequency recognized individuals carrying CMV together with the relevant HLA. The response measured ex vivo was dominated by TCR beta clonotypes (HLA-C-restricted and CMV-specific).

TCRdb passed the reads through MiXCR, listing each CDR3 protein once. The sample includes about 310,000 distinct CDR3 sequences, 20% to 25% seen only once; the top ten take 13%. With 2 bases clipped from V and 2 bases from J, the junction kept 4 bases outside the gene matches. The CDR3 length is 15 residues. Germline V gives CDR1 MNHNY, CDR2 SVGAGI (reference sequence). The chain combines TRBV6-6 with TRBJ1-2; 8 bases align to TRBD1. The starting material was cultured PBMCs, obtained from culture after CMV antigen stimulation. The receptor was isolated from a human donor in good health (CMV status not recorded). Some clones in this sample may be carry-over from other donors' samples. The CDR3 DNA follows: TGTGCCAGCAGTTACGGACAGGGTGGGAACTATGGCTACACCTTC. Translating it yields CASSYGQGGNYGYTF.